This T cell receptor beta chain appears in the sequencing data of a study of identical twins. From the 5' RACE reads, TCRdb called clonotypes with MiXCR, one entry per CDR3 protein. The sample holds about 290,000 distinct CDR3 sequences, roughly 10% seen once. V lost 4 bases and J 1 base, leaving 7 bases between the germline ends. Per germline, CDR1 SNHLY and CDR2 FYNNEI. This CDR3 comprises 13 residues. This clonotype appeared many times. The data were also submitted as part of a second study, on yellow fever vaccine responses in identical twins.

Sequencing was done on a sample of CD8+ T cells sorted from blood. The rearrangement links TRBV2 to TRBJ1-1, with unresolved D. The source of this sequence is a young woman in good health. The CDR3 is CASSVFPNTEAFF. The CDR3 bases are TGTGCCAGCAGTGTCTTTCCGAACACTGAAGCTTTCTTT.